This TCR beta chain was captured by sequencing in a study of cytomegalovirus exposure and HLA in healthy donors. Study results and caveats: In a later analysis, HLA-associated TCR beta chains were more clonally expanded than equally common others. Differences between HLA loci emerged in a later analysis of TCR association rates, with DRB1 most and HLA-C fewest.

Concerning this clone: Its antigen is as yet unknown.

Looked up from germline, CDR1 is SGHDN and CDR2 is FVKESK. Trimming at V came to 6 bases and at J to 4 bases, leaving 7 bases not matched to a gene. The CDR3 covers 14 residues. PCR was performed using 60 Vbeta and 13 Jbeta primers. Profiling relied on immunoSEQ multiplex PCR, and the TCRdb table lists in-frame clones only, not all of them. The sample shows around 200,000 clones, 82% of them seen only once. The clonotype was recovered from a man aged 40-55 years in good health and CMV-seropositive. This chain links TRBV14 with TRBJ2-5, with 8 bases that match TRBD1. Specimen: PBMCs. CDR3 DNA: TGTGCCAGCAGTCCGAGGACAGGGCTAGAGACCCAGTACTTC. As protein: CASSPRTGLETQYF.